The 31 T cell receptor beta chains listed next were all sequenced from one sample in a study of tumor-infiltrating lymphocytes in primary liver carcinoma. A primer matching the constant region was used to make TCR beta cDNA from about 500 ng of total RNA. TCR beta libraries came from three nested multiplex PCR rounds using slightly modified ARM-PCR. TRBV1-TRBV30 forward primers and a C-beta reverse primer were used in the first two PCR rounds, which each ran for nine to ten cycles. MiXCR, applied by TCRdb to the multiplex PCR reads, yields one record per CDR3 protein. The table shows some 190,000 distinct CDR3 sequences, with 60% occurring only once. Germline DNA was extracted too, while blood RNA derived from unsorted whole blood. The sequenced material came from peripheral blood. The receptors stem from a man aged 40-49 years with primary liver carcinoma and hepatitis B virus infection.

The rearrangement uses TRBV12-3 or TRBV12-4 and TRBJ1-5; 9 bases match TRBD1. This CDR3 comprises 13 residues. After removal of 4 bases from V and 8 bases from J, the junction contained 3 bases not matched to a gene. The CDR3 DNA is TGTGCCAGCAGTTCCGGGACAGGGAAGCCCCAGCATTTT. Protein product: CASSSGTGKPQHF.

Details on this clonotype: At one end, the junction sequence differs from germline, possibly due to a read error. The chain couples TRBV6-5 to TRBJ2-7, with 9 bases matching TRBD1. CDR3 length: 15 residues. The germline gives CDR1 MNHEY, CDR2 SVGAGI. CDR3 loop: CASSRRTGEAYERYF. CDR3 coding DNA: TGTGCTAGCAGCCGGCGGACAGGGGAGGCCTACGAGCGGTACTTC.

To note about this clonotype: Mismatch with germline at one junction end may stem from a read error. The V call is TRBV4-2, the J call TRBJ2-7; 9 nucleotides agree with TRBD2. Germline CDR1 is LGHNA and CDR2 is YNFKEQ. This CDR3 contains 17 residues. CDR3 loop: CANSQDSSLAGNYEQYF. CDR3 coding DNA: TGTGCCAACAGCCAAGATTCGTCCCTAGCGGGGAACTACGAGCAGTACTTC.

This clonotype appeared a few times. The CDR3 coding sequence is TGCAGCGTCCGTGATGGCAGGGGCCGTCAAGATACGCAGTATTTT. It yields the protein CSVRDGRGRQDTQYF. The genes are TRBV29-1 and TRBJ2-3, with D perhaps TRBD1 (6 bases). Per the germline V gene, CDR1 is SQVTM and CDR2 is ANQGSEA. CDR3 length: 15 residues. Trimming left V 6 bases short and J 5 bases short, with 21 bases between.

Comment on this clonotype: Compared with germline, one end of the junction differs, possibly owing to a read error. CDR3 region: CAWSTGTSYSEQFF. DNA for the CDR3: TGTGCCTGGAGTACCGGGACCTCCTACAGTGAGCAGTTCTTC. This chain joins TRBV30 and TRBJ2-1, with D perhaps being TRBD1 or TRBD2 (5 bases each). The CDR3 sequence is 14 residues long. The germline V gene has CDR1 GTSNPN and CDR2 SVGIG (reference sequence).

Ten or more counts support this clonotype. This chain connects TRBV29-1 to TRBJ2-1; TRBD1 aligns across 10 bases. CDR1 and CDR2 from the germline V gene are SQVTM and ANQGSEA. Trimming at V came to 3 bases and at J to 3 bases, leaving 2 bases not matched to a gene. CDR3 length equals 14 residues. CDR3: CSVDRTGGYNEQFF. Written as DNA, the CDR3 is TGCAGCGTTGATAGGACAGGGGGCTACAATGAGCAGTTCTTC.

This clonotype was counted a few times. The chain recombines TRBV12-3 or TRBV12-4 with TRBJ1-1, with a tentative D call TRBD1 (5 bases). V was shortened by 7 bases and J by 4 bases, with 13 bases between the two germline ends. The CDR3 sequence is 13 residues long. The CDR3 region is CASTLGGSTEAFF. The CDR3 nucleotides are TGTGCCAGCACCTTGGGGGGGAGCACTGAAGCTTTCTTT.

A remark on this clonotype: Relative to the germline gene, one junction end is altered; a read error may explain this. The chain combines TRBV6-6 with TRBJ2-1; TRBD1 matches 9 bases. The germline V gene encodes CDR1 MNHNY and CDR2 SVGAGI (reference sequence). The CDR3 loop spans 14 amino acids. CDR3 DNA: TGTGCCAGTAGTTACCTGGGACAGGGCGATGAGCAGTTCTTC. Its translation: CASSYLGQGDEQFF.

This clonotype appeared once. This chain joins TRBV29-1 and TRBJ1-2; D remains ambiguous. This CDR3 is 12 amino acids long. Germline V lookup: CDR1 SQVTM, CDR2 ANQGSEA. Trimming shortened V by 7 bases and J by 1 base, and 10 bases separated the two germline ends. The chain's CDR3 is CSAAQSNYGYTF. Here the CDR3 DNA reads TGCAGCGCCGCACAGAGTAACTATGGCTACACCTTC.

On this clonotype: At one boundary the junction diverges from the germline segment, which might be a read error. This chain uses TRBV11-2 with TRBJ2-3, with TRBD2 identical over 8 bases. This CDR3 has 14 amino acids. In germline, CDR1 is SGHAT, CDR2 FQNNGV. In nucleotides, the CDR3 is TGTGCCAGCAGCCGGGGGGGCGTCACAGATACGCAGTATTTC. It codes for CASSRGGVTDTQYF.

CDR3 coding DNA: TGTGCCAGCAGCTTATTCAAGACCGAGCAGTACTTC. It translates to CASSLFKTEQYF. The rearrangement links TRBV7-9 to TRBJ2-7; D is uncertain. Trimming pared 2 bases from V and 6 bases from J, leaving 8 bases between. The CDR3 loop spans 12 amino acids. The V gene's germline CDR1 is SEHNR and CDR2 FQNEAQ (reference sequence).

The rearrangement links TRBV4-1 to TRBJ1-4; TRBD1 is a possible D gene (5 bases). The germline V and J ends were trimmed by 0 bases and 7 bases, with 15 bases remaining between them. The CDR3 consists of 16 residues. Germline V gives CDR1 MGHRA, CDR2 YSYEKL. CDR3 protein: CASSQDWRGTGEKLFF. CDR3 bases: TGCGCCAGCAGCCAAGATTGGCGGGGGACGGGTGAAAAACTGTTTTTT.

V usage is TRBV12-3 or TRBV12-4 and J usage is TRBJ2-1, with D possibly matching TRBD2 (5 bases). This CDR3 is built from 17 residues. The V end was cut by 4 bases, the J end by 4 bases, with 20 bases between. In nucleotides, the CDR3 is TGTGCCAGCAGTTATGTTTCCGGGCCTAGCACGTACAATGAGCAGTTCTTC. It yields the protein CASSYVSGPSTYNEQFF.

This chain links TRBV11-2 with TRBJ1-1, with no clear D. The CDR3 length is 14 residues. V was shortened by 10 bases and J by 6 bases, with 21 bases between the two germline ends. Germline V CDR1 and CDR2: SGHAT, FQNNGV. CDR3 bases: TGTGCCAACAACTTATTTACTCGCGGGGCTGAAGCTTTCTTT. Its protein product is CANNLFTRGAEAFF.

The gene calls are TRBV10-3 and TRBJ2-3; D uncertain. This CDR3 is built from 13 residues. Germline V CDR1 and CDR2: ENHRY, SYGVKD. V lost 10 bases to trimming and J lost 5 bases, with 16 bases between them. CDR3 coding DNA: TGTGCCACTTGGGCAAGGGAAATAGATACGCAGTATTTT. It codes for CATWAREIDTQYF.

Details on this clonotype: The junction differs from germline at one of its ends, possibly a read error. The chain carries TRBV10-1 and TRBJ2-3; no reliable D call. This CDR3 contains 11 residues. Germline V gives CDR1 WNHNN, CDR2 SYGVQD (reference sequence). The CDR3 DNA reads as TGCACCAGCAGAGAAGGAGATATGCAGTATTTT. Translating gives CTSREGDMQYF.

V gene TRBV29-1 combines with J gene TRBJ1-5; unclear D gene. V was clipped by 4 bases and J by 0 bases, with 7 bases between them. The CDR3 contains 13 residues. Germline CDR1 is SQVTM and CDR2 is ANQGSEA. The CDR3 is CSVAELSNQPQHF. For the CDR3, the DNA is TGCAGCGTTGCGGAGCTTAGCAATCAGCCCCAGCATTTT.

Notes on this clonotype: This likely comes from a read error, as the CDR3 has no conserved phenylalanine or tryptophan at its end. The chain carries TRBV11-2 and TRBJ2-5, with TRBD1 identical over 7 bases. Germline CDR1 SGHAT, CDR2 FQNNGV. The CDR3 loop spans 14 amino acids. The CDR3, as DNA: TGTGCCTGCAGCTTCCACAGGGGCCAAGAGACCCAGTACTCC. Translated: CACSFHRGQETQYS.

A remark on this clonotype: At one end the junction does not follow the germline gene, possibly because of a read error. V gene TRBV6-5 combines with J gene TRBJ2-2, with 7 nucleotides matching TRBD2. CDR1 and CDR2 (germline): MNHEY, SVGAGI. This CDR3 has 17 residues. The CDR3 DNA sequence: TGTGCCAGCAGTTACAAAGTTGGCAGCGGGAACACCTGGGAGCTGTTTTTT. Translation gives CASSYKVGSGNTWELFF.

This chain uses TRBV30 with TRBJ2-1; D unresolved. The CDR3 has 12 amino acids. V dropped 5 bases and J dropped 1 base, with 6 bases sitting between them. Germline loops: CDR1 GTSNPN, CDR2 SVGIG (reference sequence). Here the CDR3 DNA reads TGTGCCTGGTCCGAGTCCTACAATGAGCAGTTCTTC. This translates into CAWSESYNEQFF. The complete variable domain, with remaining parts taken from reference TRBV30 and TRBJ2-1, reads SQTIHQWPATLVQPVGSPLSLECTVEGTSNPNLYWYRQAAGRGLQLLFYSVGIGQISSEVPQNLSASRPQDRQFILSSKKLLLSDSGFYLCAWSESYNEQFFGPGTRLTVL.

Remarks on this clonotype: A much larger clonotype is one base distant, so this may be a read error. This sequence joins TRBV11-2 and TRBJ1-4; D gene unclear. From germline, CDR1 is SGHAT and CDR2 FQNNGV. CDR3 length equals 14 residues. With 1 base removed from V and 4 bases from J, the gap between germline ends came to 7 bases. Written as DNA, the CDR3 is TGTGCCAGCAGCTTAGGACTGCTTAATGAAAAACTGTTTTTT. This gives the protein CASSLGLLNEKLFF. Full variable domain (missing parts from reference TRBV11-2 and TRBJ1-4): EAGVAQSPRYKIIEKRQSVAFWCNPISGHATLYWYQQILGQGPKLLIQFQNNGVVDDSQLPKDRFSAERLKGVDSTLKIQPAKLEDSAVYLCASSLGLLNEKLFFGSGTQLSVL.

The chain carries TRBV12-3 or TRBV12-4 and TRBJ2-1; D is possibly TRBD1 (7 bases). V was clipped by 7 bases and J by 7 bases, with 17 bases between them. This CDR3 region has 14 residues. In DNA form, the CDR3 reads TGTGCCAGCAAGGGGTACAGGGGAGGAAATGAGCAGTTCTTC. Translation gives CASKGYRGGNEQFF.

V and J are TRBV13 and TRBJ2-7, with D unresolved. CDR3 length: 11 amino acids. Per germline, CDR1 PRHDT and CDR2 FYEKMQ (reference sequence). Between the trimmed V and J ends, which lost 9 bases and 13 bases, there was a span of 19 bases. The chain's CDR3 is CARSLGEASYF. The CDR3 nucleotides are TGTGCCAGGAGCCTCGGAGAGGCTAGTTACTTC. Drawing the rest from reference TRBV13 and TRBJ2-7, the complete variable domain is AAGVIQSPRHLIKEKRETATLKCYPIPRHDTVYWYQQGPGQDPQFLISFYEKMQSDKGSIPDRFSAQQFSDYHSELNMSSLELGDSALYFCARSLGEASYFGPGTRLTVT.

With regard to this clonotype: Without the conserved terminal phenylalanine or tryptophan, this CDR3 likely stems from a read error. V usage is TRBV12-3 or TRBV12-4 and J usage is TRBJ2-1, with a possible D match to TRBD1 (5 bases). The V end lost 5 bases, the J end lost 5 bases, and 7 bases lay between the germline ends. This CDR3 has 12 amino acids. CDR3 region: CASSLTDNEQFS. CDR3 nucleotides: TGTGCCAGCAGTCTGACAGACAATGAGCAGTTCTCC.

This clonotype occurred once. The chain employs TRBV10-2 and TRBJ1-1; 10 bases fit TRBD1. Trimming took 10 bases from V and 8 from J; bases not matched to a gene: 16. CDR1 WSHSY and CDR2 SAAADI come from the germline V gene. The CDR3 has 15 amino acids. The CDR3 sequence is CANTHSTGGHEEAFF. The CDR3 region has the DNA TGCGCCAACACCCACTCGACAGGGGGCCATGAGGAAGCTTTCTTT.

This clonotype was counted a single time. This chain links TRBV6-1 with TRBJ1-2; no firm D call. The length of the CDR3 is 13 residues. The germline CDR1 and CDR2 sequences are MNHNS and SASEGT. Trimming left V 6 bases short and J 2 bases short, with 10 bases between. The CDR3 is CASRRQDNYGYTF. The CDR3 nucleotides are TGTGCCAGCAGACGGCAGGACAACTATGGCTACACCTTC.

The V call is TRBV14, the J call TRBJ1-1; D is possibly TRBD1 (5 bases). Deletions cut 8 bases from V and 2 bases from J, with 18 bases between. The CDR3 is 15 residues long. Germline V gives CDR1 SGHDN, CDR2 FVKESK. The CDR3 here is CASGPLETVNTEAFF. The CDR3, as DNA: TGTGCCAGCGGCCCCCTGGAGACAGTTAACACTGAAGCTTTCTTT.

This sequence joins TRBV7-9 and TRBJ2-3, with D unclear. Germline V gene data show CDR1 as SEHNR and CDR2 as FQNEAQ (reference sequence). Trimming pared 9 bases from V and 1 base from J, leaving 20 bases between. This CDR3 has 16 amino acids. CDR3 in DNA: TGTGCCAGTACTAACTTGGGCAGAGACGGCACAGATACGCAGTATTTT. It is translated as CASTNLGRDGTDTQYF.

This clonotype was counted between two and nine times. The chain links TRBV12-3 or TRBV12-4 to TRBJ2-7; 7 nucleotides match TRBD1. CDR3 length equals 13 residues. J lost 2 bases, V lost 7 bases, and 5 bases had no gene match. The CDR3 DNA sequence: TGTGCCAGCACCTTCGACAGGGCCTACGAGCAGTACTTC. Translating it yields CASTFDRAYEQYF.

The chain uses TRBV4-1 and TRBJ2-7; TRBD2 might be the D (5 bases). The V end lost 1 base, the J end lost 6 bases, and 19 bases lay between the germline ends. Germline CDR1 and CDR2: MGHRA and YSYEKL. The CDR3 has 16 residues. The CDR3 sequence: CASSQGPPGGSTEQYF. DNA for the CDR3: TGCGCCAGCAGCCAAGGTCCGCCAGGAGGTTCGACCGAGCAGTACTTC.

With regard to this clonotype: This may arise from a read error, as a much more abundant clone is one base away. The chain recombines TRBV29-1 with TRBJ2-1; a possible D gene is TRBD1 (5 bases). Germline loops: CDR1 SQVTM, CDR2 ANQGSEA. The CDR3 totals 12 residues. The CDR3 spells CSVRTRGNEHFF. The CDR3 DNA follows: TGCAGCGTTCGGACACGAGGCAATGAGCATTTCTTC.